Sequencing of this T cell receptor (beta chain) was carried out in a study of T cells in Graves' hyperthyroidism and ophthalmopathy. This CDR3 has 16 amino acids. CDR1 MNHEY and CDR2 SVGEGT come from the germline V gene. Trimming took off 6 bases at V and 0 bases at J, with 14 bases between the two ends. This clonotype was seen at least ten times. The TCR beta CDR3 regions underwent amplification using RNA transcripts as the source. TCR CDR3 regions were first amplified by RT-PCR with HTBI primers. TCRdb ran MiXCR on the multiplex PCR reads and lists one entry per CDR3 protein. The sample comprises roughly 290,000 distinct CDR3 sequences, about an eighth of which are singletons, and 7% to 8.5% rests with the top ten.

This TCR derives from a young woman with Graves' hyperthyroidism that later progressed to Graves' ophthalmopathy. Sequenced sample: blood. This chain joins TRBV6-2 or TRBV6-3 and TRBJ2-2; the D gene is possibly TRBD2 (6 bases). The DNA of the CDR3 is TGTGCCAGCAGCCGAAGGCCGGGGGCGAACACCGGGGAGCTGTTTTTT. This gives the protein CASSRRPGANTGELFF.